The T cell receptor beta chain under discussion was sequenced for a study of blood T cell repertoires in COVID-19. Study context: Samples came from the United States, Italy and Spain, spanning acute and convalescent COVID-19. Nucleic acid was either cDNA or gDNA, and it came from T cells, B-cell-depleted T cells, or PBMCs.

Authors' analysis steps: By means of reference gene primer amplification, nucleated cell counts were estimated. Profiled with immunoSEQ multiplex PCR; TCRdb holds only in-frame clones, not every one. That table gives V, J and clone size, and the DNA gave D and trimming. The sample yields roughly 100,000 clones, 81% seen once. Input material: peripheral blood. This TCR derives from an elderly man with acute or convalescent COVID-19.

DNA of the CDR3: TGTGCCAGCAGTCCAATGTCAGATACGCAGTATTTT. Translated, it gives CASSPMSDTQYF. J is TRBJ2-3 and V is TRBV6-6; D is undetermined. This CDR3 comprises 12 residues. V was cut by 5 bases and J by 4 bases, with 7 bases left in between. CDR1 is MNHNY, CDR2 SVGAGI, per germline (reference sequence).